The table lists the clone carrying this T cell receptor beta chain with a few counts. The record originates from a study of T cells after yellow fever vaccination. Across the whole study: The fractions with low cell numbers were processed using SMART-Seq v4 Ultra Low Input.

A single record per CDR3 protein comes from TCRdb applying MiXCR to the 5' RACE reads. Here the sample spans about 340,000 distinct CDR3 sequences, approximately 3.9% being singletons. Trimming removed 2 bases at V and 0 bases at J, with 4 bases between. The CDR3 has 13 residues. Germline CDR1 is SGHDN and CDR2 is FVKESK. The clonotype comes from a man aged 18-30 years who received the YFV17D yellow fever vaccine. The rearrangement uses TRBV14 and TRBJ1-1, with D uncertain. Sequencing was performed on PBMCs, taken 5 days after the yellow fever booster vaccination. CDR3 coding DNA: TGTGCCAGCAGCCAACGCCTGAACACTGAAGCTTTCTTT. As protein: CASSQRLNTEAFF.